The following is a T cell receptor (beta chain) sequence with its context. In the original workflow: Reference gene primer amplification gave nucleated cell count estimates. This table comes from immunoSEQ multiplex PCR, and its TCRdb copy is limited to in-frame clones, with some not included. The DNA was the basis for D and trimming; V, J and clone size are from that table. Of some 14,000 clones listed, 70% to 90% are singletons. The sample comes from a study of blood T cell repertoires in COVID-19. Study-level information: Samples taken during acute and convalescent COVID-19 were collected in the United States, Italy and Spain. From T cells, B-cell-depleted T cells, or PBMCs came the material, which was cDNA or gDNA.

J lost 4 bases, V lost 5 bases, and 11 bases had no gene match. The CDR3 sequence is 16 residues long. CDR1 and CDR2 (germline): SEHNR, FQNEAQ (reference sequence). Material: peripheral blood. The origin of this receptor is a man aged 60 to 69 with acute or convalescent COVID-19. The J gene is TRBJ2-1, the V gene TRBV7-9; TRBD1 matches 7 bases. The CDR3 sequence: CASSTITGQNYNEQFF. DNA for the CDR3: TGTGCCAGCAGCACTATTACGGGACAGAATTACAATGAGCAGTTCTTC.